This TCR beta chain was profiled in a study of control samples from healthy donors and cancer patients. This table comes from immunoSEQ multiplex PCR, and its TCRdb copy is limited to in-frame clones, with some not included. The sample consists of roughly 30,000 clones, 70% to 85% of them appearing once. CDR1 SNHLY and CDR2 FYNNEI come from the germline V gene. This CDR3 is 15 amino acids long. V lost 7 bases and J lost 0, with 13 bases in between. The sequence was obtained from a man aged 55-75 years with head and neck cancer. The sample comprised PBMCs. This sequence joins TRBV2 and TRBJ1-3, with a possible D match to TRBD1 (5 bases). CDR3 residues: CASNIDRYSGNTIYF. The CDR3 DNA reads as TGTGCCAGCAACATAGACAGATACTCTGGAAACACCATATATTTT. The whole variable domain, filled in from reference TRBV2 and TRBJ1-3, reads EPEVTQTPSHQVTQMGQEVILRCVPISNHLYFYWYRQILGQKVEFLVSFYNNEISEKSEIFDDQFSVERPDGSNFTLKIRSTKLEDSAMYFCASNIDRYSGNTIYFGEGSWLTVV.